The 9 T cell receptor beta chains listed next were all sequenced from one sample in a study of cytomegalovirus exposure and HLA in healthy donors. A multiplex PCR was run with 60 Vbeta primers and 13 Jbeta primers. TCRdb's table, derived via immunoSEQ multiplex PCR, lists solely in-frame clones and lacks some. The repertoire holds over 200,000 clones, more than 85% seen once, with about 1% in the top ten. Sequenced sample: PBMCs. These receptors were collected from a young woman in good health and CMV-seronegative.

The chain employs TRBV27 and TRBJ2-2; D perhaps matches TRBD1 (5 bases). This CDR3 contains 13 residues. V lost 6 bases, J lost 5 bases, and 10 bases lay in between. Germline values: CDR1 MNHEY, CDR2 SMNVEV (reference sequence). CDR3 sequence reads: CASRLRGTGELFF. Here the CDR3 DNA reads TGTGCCAGCAGACTAAGGGGAACCGGGGAGCTGTTTTTT.

In DNA form, the CDR3 reads TGTGCCAGCAGCTTTAGACAGAGCTCTGGAAACACCATATATTTT. This translates into CASSFRQSSGNTIYF. The V gene is TRBV7-9, the J gene TRBJ1-3; maybe TRBD1 (5 bases). V lost 3 bases and J lost 0, with 9 bases in between. Germline CDR1 and CDR2: SEHNR and FQNEAQ (reference sequence). The CDR3 covers 15 residues.

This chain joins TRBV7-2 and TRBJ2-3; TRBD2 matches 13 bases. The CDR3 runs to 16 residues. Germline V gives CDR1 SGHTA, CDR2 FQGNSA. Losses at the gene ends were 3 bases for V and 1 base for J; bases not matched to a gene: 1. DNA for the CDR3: TGTGCCAGCAGCTTTGGACTAGCGGGGGGCACAGATACGCAGTATTTT. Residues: CASSFGLAGGTDTQYF.

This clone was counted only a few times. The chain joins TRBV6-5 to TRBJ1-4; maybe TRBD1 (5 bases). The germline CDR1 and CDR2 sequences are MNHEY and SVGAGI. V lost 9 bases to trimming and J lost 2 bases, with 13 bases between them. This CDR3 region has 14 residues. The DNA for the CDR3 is TGTGCCAGTTGCCCGACAGCGACTAATGAAAAACTGTTTTTT. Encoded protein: CASCPTATNEKLFF.

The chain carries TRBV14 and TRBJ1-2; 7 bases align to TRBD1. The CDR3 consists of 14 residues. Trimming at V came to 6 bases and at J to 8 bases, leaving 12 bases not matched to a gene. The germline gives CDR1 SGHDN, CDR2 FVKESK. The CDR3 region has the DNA TGTGCCAGCAGTCTCATCGCAGGACAGGAAGGCTACACCTTC. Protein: CASSLIAGQEGYTF.

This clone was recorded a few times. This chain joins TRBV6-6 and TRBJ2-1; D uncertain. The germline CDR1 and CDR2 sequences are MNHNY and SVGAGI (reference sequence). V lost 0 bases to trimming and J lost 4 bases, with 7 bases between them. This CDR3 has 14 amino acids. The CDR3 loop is CASSYSSVYNEQFF. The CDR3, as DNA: TGTGCCAGCAGTTACTCGAGTGTTTACAATGAGCAGTTCTTC.

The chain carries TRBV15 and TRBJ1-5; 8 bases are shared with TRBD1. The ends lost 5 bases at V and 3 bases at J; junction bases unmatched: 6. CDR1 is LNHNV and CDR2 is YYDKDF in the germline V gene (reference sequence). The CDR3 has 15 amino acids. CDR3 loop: CATSDDRGVNQPQHF. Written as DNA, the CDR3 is TGTGCCACCAGCGACGACAGGGGCGTCAATCAGCCCCAGCATTTT.

The CDR3 DNA reads as TGTGCCAGCAGTTGGACCGGGACAGGGGGCGGCGAGCAGTTCTTC. Translating it yields CASSWTGTGGGEQFF. This chain joins TRBV27 and TRBJ2-1; the match to TRBD1 covers 12 bases. The ends lost 4 bases at V and 10 bases at J; junction bases unmatched: 8. Per the germline V gene, CDR1 is MNHEY and CDR2 is SMNVEV (reference sequence). This CDR3 has 15 residues.

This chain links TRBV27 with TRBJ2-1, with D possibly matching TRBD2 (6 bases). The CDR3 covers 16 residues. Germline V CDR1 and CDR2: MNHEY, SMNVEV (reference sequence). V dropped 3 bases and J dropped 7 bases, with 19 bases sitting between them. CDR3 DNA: TGTGCCAGCAGTTTTGCGTTGGGGGAGGCGTGGAATGAGCAGTTCTTC. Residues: CASSFALGEAWNEQFF.